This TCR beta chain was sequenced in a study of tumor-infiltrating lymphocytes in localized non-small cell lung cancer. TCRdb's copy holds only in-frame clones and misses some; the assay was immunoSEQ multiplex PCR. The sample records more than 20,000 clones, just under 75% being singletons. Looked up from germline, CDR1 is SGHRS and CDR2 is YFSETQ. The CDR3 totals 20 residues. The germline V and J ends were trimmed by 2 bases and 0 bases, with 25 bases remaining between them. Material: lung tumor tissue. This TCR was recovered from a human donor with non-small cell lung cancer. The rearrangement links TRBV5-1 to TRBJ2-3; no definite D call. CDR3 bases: TGCGCCAGCAGCTTAACTCCCAATGAGCCGACCCCGCGTAGCACAGATACGCAGTATTTT. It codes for CASSLTPNEPTPRSTDTQYF.